A selection of T cell receptor beta chains follows, all from one sample in a study of spatial heterogeneity in lung cancer. Via MiXCR, TCRdb re-called the 5' RACE reads, giving one row per CDR3 protein. The sample holds 9,000 to 10,000 distinct CDR3 sequences; about 6% are singletons and the top ten take about 7.1%. The material sequenced was lung tumor tissue, taken at surgery. These receptors originate from a female donor with early-stage non-small cell lung cancer. The CDR3 runs from the conserved cysteine through the conserved F or W. The D gene is left open where the match is weak. Not all rows give a size; the values are once, few, many and, for expanded clones, a class.

clone_size j_call d_call v_call cdr3_aa cdr3_nt
medium-sized TRBJ2-1 NA TRBV6-5 CASTRRNEQFF TGTGCCAGCACGAGGAGGAATGAGCAGTTCTTC
many TRBJ2-6 NA TRBV5-1 CASTILPVSGANVLTF TGCGCCAGCACCATTTTACCGGTTTCTGGGGCCAACGTCCTGACTTTC
medium-sized TRBJ1-2 NA TRBV5-4 CASSLKSVILYGYTF TGTGCCAGCAGCTTGAAGTCGGTGATCCTCTATGGCTACACCTTC
medium-sized TRBJ2-3 TRBD1 TRBV10-3 CAISRQGRTDTQYF TGTGCCATCAGTAGACAGGGGCGCACAGATACGCAGTATTTT
large TRBJ1-1 NA TRBV30 CAWSGTDYGSNTEAFF TGTGCCTGGAGTGGGACTGATTATGGTTCGAACACTGAAGCTTTCTTT
medium-sized TRBJ1-6 NA TRBV20-1 CSATRWADSPLHF TGCAGTGCCACCCGGTGGGCGGATTCACCCCTCCACTTT
few TRBJ1-6 NA TRBV5-4 CASSLDSSSPLHF TGTGCCAGCAGCTTGGACAGTTCTTCACCCCTCCACTTT
medium-sized TRBJ2-1 TRBD1 TRBV4-2 CATRQGVYNEQFF TGTGCCACGAGACAGGGAGTCTACAATGAGCAGTTCTTC
medium-sized TRBJ2-1 TRBD1 TRBV12-5 CASVSMTGVEQFF TGTGCTAGTGTAAGCATGACAGGGGTTGAGCAGTTCTTC
many TRBJ2-1 TRBD2 TRBV12-3/TRBV12-4 CASSSPGLAGLYEQFF TGTGCCAGCAGTTCACCGGGACTAGCGGGACTCTATGAGCAGTTCTTC
many TRBJ2-3 NA TRBV20-1 CSALPMTGRADTQYF TGCAGTGCTCTCCCAATGACAGGCCGGGCAGATACGCAGTATTTT
NA TRBJ2-2 NA TRBV12-3/TRBV12-4 CASSLNRGQTIGELFF TGTGCCAGCAGTTTAAATCGCGGACAGACCATCGGGGAGCTGTTTTTT
many TRBJ2-6 NA TRBV6-5 CASSRGSSTGANVLTF TGTGCCAGCAGTCGGGGGTCGTCCACTGGGGCCAACGTCCTGACTTTC
many TRBJ2-1 TRBD2 TRBV27 CASSLSPSGTKFF TGTGCCAGCAGTTTATCGCCTAGCGGCACTAAGTTCTTC
medium-sized TRBJ1-3 NA TRBV29-1 CSVGEQGSGNTIYF TGCAGCGTTGGAGAACAGGGCTCTGGAAACACCATATATTTT
few TRBJ2-1 TRBD2 TRBV30 CAWSVLSGSRQFF TGTGCCTGGAGTGTCCTTAGCGGGAGTCGGCAGTTCTTC
few TRBJ2-6 NA TRBV20-1 CSARDAPAAAGANVLTF TGCAGTGCTAGAGATGCCCCGGCCGCGGCTGGGGCCAACGTCCTGACTTTC
NA TRBJ1-1 TRBD1 TRBV28 CASSRGTAFF TGTGCCAGCAGCAGGGGGACAGCTTTCTTT
medium-sized TRBJ2-7 TRBD1 TRBV30 CAWDRGHSYEQYF TGTGCCTGGGACAGGGGTCACTCCTACGAGCAGTACTTC
many TRBJ1-1 NA TRBV3-1 CASSQAGRNTEAFF TGTGCCAGCAGCCAAGCGGGACGGAACACTGAAGCTTTCTTT
NA TRBJ1-1 NA TRBV28 CASSQTPTGLEAFF TGTGCCAGCAGTCAAACCCCCACCGGGCTTGAAGCTTTCTTT
medium-sized TRBJ1-5 NA TRBV28 CASSLVWPQHF TGTGCCAGCAGTTTAGTATGGCCCCAGCATTTT
many TRBJ1-2 NA TRBV6-2/TRBV6-3 CASSKDRSYGYTF TGTGCCAGCAGCAAGGACAGATCCTATGGCTACACCTTC
many TRBJ2-3 TRBD1 TRBV4-1 CASSHRPGTGSSTDTQYF TGCGCCAGCAGCCACCGTCCCGGGACAGGGTCTAGCACAGATACGCAGTATTTT
medium-sized TRBJ2-1 NA TRBV12-3/TRBV12-4 CASSLAGSQEQFF TGTGCCAGCAGTTTAGCGGGGAGTCAGGAGCAGTTCTTC
many TRBJ1-2 TRBD1 TRBV12-3/TRBV12-4 CASNRQGPYGYTF TGTGCCAGCAATCGACAGGGACCCTATGGCTACACCTTC
many TRBJ2-5 NA TRBV13 CASSLGWQETQYF TGTGCCAGCAGCTTGGGTTGGCAAGAGACCCAGTACTTC
medium-sized TRBJ2-1 TRBD1 TRBV19 CASSTGGVYNEQFF TGTGCCAGCAGCACAGGGGGCGTGTACAATGAGCAGTTCTTC
NA TRBJ1-1 NA TRBV20-1 CSAGTGTGNTEAFF TGCAGTGCTGGGACCGGGACGGGGAACACTGAAGCTTTCTTT
medium-sized TRBJ2-3 TRBD2 TRBV20-1 CSAEGMRGGFADTQYF TGCAGTGCTGAGGGGATGCGGGGAGGGTTTGCAGATACGCAGTATTTT
many TRBJ2-5 TRBD2 TRBV19 CASSGYAPAGGYLETQYF TGTGCCAGTAGCGGATACGCTCCAGCGGGGGGGTATTTGGAGACCCAGTACTTC
NA TRBJ2-3 TRBD1 TRBV11-2 CASSWTGGQTDTQYF TGTGCCAGCAGCTGGACAGGGGGCCAGACAGATACGCAGTATTTT
medium-sized TRBJ2-4 NA TRBV14 CASSPRESAKNIQYF TGTGCCAGCAGCCCTCGAGAGTCAGCCAAAAACATTCAGTACTTC
many TRBJ1-5 TRBD1 TRBV7-2 CASSLMTGGSNQPQHF TGTGCCAGCAGCTTAATGACAGGGGGGAGCAATCAGCCCCAGCATTTT
NA TRBJ2-2 NA TRBV12-3/TRBV12-4 CASSLGGTTGELFF TGTGCCAGCAGTTTAGGGGGAACCACCGGGGAGCTGTTTTTT
NA TRBJ2-1 TRBD2 TRBV5-1 CASSLLAEEQFF TGCGCCAGCAGCTTGCTAGCGGAGGAGCAGTTCTTC
medium-sized TRBJ1-6 NA TRBV28 CASSPSNSPLHF TGTGCCAGCAGTCCGAGCAATTCACCCCTCCACTTT
large TRBJ2-3 NA TRBV3-2 CASSHQKGPETDTQYF TGTGCCAGCAGCCATCAAAAGGGCCCGGAGACAGATACGCAGTATTTT
NA TRBJ2-5 NA TRBV3-2 CASTGGYARAQYF TGTGCCAGCACTGGTGGATACGCCAGGGCCCAGTACTTC
many TRBJ2-7 TRBD2 TRBV4-1 CASSQEALAGSYEQYF TGCGCCAGCAGCCAAGAGGCGCTAGCGGGTTCCTACGAGCAGTACTTC
NA TRBJ2-7 TRBD2 TRBV20-1 CSARDTGLAGRQVEQYF TGCAGTGCTAGAGATACGGGACTAGCGGGAAGACAAGTCGAGCAGTACTTC
many TRBJ2-5 NA TRBV7-2 CASSAVVGDVTGTQYF TGTGCCAGCAGCGCGGTTGTGGGGGACGTGACCGGGACCCAGTACTTC
few TRBJ2-3 TRBD2 TRBV9 CASSMTSGRTDTQYF TGTGCCAGCAGCATGACTAGCGGCCGCACAGATACGCAGTATTTT
few TRBJ2-3 NA TRBV9 CASSVDPTDTQYF TGTGCCAGCAGCGTTGACCCCACAGATACGCAGTATTTT
NA TRBJ2-1 TRBD2 TRBV7-3 CASSLRGSTVDEQFF TGTGCCAGCAGCTTACGCGGGAGCACCGTTGATGAGCAGTTCTTC
few TRBJ2-3 TRBD2 TRBV7-2 CASSARTSGTDTQYF TGTGCCAGCAGCGCCCGGACTAGCGGCACAGATACGCAGTATTTT
medium-sized TRBJ2-3 NA TRBV6-5 CASSYVAGSTDTQYF TGTGCCAGCAGTTACGTGGCGGGAAGTACAGATACGCAGTATTTT
medium-sized TRBJ1-1 TRBD1 TRBV6-5 CASSWTGDTEAFF TGTGCCAGCAGCTGGACAGGGGACACTGAAGCTTTCTTT